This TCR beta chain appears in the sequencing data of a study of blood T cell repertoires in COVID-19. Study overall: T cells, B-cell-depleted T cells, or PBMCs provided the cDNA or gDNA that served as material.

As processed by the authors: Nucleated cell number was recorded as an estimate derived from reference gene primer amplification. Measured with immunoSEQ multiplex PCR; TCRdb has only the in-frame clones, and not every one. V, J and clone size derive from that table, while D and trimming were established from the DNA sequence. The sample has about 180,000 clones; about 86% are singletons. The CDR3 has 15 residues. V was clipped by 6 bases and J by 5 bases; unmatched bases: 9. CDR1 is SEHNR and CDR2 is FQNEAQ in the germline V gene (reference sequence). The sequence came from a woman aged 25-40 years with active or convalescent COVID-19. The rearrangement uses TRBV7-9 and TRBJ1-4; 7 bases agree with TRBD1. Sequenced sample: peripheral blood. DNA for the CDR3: TGTGCCAGCAGACACTACGGGACAGACAATGAAAAACTGTTTTTT. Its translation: CASRHYGTDNEKLFF. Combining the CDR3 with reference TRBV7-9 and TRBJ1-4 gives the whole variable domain DTGVSQNPRHKITKRGQNVTFRCDPISEHNRLYWYRQTLGQGPEFLTYFQNEAQLEKSRLLSDRFSAERPKGSFSTLEIQRTEQGDSAMYLCASRHYGTDNEKLFFGSGTQLSVL.